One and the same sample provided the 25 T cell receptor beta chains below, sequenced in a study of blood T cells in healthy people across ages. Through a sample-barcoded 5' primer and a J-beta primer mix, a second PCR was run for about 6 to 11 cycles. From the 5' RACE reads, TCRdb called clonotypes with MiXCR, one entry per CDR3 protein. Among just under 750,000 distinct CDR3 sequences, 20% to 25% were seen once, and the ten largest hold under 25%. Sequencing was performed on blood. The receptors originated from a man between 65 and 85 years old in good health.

The CDR3, as DNA: TGCAGTGCTAGCCCAGGAGGGTATAATTCACCCCTCCACTTT. It encodes CSASPGGYNSPLHF. The V and J genes are TRBV20-1 and TRBJ1-6; D gene ambiguous. Deletions cut 3 bases from V and 4 bases from J, with 10 bases between. Germline V gene lookup returns CDR1 DFQATT and CDR2 SNEGSKA (reference sequence). The CDR3 consists of 14 residues.

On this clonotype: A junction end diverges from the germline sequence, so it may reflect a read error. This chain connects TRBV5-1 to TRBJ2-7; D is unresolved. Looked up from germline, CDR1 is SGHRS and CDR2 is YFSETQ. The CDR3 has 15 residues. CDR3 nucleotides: TGCGCCAGCAGCTTGTGGGCACAGACCTCCGACGAGCAGTACTTC. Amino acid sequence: CASSLWAQTSDEQYF.

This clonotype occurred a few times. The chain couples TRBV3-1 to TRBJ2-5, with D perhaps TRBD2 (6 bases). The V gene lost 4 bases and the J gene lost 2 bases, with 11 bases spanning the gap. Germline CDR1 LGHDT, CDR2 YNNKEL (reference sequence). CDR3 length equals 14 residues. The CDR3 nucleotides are TGTGCCAGCAGCCCGGGACTTCTACAAGAGACCCAGTACTTC. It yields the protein CASSPGLLQETQYF.

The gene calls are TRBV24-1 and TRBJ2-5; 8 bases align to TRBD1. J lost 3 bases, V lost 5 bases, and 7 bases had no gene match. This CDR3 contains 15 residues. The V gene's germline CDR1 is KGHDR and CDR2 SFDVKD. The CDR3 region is CATSAGGANEETQYF. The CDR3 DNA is TGTGCCACCAGTGCAGGGGGCGCGAACGAAGAGACCCAGTACTTC.

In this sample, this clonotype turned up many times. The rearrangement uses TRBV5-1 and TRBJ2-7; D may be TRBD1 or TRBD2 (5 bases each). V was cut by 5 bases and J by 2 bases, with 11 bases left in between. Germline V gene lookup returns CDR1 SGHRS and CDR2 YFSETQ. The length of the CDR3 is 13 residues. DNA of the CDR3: TGCGCCAGCAGACGGGACGGAGCCTACGAGCAGTACTTC. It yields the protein CASRRDGAYEQYF.

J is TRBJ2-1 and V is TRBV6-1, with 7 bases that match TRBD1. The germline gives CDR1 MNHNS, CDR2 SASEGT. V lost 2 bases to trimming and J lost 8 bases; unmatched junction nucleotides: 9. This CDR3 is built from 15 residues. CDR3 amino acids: CASSEHLTGSDEQFF. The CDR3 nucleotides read TGTGCCAGCAGTGAACACCTGACAGGGTCTGATGAGCAGTTCTTC.

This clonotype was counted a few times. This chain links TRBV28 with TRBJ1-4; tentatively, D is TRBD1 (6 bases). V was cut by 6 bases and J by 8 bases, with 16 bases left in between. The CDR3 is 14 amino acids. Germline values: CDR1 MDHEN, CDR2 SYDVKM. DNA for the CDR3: TGTGCCAGCAGAGGGGGGTCCCTAGGCGAAAAACTGTTTTTT. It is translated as CASRGGSLGEKLFF.

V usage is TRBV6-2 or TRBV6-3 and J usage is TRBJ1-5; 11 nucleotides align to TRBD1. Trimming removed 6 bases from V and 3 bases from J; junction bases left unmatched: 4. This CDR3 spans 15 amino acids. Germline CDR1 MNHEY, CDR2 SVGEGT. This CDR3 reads CASRMDRGPNQPQHF. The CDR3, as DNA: TGTGCCAGCAGGATGGACAGGGGGCCCAATCAGCCCCAGCATTTT.

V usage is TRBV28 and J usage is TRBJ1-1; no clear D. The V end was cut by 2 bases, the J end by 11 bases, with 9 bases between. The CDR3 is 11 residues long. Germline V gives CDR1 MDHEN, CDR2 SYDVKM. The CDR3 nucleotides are TGTGCCAGCAGTTTACGATCTTGGGCTTTCTTT. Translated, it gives CASSLRSWAFF.

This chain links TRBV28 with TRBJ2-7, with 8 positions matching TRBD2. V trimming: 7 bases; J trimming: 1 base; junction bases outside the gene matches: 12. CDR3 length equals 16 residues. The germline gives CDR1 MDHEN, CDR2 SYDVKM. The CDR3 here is CASNKSGGARSYEQYF. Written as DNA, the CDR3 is TGTGCCAGCAACAAGTCCGGGGGGGCAAGGTCCTACGAGCAGTACTTC. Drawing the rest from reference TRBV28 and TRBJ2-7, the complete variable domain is DVKVTQSSRYLVKRTGEKVFLECVQDMDHENMFWYRQDPGLGLRLIYFSYDVKMKEKGDIPEGYSVSREKKERFSLILESASTNQTSMYLCASNKSGGARSYEQYFGPGTRLTVT.

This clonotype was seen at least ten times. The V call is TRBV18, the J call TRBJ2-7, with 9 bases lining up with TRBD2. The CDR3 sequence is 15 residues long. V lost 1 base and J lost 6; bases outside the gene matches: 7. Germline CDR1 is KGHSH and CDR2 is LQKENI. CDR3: CASSPLAGDLREQYF. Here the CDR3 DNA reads TGTGCCAGCTCACCACTAGCGGGGGACCTCCGCGAGCAGTACTTC.

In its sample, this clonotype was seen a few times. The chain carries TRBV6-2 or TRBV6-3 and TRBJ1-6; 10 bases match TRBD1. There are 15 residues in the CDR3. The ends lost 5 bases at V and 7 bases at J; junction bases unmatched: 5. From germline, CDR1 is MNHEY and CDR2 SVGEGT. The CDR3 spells CASSVGTGANSPLHF. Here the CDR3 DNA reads TGTGCCAGCAGTGTCGGGACAGGGGCAAATTCACCCCTCCACTTT.

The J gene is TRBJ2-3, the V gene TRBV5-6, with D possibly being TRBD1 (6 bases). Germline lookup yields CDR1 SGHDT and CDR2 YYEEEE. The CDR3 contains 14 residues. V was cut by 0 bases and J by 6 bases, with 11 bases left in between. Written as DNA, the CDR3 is TGTGCCAGCAGCTTGGACCCAACAGGGGATACGCAGTATTTT. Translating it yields CASSLDPTGDTQYF.

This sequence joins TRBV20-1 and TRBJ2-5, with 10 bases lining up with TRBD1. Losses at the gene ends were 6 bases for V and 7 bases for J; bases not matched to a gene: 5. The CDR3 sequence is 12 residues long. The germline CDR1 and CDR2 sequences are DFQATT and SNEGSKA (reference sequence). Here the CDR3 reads CSAWDRGGTQYF. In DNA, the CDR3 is TGCAGTGCCTGGGACAGGGGAGGGACCCAGTACTTC.

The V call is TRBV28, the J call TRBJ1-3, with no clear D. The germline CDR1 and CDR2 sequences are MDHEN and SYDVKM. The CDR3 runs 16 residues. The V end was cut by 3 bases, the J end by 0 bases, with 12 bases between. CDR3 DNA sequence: TGTGCCAGCAGTTTTCCACACTTCGGCTCTGGAAACACCATATATTTT. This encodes CASSFPHFGSGNTIYF. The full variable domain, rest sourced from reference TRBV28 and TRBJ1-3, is DVKVTQSSRYLVKRTGEKVFLECVQDMDHENMFWYRQDPGLGLRLIYFSYDVKMKEKGDIPEGYSVSREKKERFSLILESASTNQTSMYLCASSFPHFGSGNTIYFGEGSWLTVV.

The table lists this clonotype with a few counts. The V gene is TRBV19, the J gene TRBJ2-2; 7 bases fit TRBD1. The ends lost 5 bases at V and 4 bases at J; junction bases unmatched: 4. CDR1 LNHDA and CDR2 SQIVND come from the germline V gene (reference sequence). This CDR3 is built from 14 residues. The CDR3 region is CASSQTGSTGELFF. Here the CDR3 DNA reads TGTGCCAGTAGTCAGACAGGGTCCACCGGGGAGCTGTTTTTT. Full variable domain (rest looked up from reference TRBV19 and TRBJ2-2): DGGITQSPKYLFRKEGQNVTLSCEQNLNHDAMYWYRQDPGQGLRLIYYSQIVNDFQKGDIAEGYSVSREKKESFPLTVTSAQKNPTAFYLCASSQTGSTGELFFGEGSRLTVL.

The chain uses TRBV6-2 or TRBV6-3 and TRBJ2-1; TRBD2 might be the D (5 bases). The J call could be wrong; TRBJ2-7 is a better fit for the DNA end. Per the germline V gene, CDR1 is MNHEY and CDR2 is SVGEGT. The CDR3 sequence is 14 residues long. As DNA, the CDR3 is TGTGCCAGCAGTCGTTCCGGGATGGTCTACGAGCAGTACGTC. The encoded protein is CASSRSGMVYEQYV.

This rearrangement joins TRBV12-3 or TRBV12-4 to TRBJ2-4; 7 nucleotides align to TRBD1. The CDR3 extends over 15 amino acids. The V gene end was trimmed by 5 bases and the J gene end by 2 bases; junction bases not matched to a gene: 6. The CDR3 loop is CASSPNRGTKNIQYF. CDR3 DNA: TGTGCCAGCAGTCCTAACAGGGGTACCAAAAACATTCAGTACTTC.

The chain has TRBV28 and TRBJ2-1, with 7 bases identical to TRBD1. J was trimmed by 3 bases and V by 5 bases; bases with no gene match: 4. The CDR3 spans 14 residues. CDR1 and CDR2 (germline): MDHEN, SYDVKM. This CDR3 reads CASSKGAFYNEQFF. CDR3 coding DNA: TGTGCCAGCAGTAAGGGGGCCTTCTACAATGAGCAGTTCTTC.

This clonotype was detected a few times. DNA of the CDR3: TGTGCCAGCGGGGAGGGGGCCCTTGAGCAGTTCTTC. It yields the protein CASGEGALEQFF. The rearrangement links TRBV3-1 to TRBJ2-5; D tentatively fits TRBD1 or TRBD2 (7 bases each). Matching the DNA end better, TRBJ2-1 makes the J call doubtful. Germline assignment: CDR1 LGHDT and CDR2 YNNKEL (reference sequence). The CDR3 is 12 residues long.

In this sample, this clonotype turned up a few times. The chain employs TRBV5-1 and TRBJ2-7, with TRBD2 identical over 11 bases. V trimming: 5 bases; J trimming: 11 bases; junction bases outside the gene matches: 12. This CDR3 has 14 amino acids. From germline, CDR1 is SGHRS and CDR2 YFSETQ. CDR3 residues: CASSSGTSGREEYF. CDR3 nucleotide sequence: TGCGCCAGCAGTTCCGGGACTAGCGGTCGTGAGGAGTACTTC.

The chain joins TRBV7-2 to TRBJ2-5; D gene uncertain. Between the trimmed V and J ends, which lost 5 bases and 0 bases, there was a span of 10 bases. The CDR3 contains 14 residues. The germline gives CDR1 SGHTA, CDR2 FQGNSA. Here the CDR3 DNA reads TGTGCCAGCAGCCGAGAGAGGTACCAAGAGACCCAGTACTTC. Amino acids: CASSRERYQETQYF. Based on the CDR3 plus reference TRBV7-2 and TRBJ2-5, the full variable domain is GAGVSQSPSNKVTEKGKDVELRCDPISGHTALYWYRQSLGQGLEFLIYFQGNSAPDKSGLPSDRFSAERTGGSVSTLTIQRTQQEDSAVYLCASSRERYQETQYFGPGTRLLVL.

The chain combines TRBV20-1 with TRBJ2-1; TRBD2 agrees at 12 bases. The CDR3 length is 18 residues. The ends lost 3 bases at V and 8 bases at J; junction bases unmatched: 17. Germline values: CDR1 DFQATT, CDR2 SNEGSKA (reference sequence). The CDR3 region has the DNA TGCAGTGCTAGCGCGCGCCTCCGGACTAGCGGGACGATCCATGAGCAGTTCTTC. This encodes CSASARLRTSGTIHEQFF.

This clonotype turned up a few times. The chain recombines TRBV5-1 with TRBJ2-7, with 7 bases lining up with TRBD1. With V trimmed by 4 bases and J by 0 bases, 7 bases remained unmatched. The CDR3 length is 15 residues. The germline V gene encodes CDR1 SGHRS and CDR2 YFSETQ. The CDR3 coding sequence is TGCGCCAGCAGCACGACAGGGTACAACTCCTACGAGCAGTACTTC. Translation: CASSTTGYNSYEQYF.

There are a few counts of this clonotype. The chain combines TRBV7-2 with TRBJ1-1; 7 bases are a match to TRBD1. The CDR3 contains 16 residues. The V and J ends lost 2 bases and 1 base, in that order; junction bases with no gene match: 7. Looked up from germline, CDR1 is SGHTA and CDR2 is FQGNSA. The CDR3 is CASSLRMTGTNTEAFF. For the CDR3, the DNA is TGTGCCAGCAGCTTACGGATGACAGGGACGAACACTGAAGCTTTCTTT.